These T cell receptor beta chains were read from a single sample in a study of CD8 T cells in ankylosing spondylitis. From the 5' RACE reads, TCRdb called clonotypes with MiXCR, one entry per CDR3 protein. The data show 450,000 to 550,000 distinct CDR3 sequences, approximately 5.3% seen once. Sample: blood, either unsorted or a sorted T cell fraction (not recorded which). These receptors all come from a male donor with ankylosing spondylitis. The CDR3 runs from the conserved cysteine through the conserved F or W. The D gene is left open where the match is weak. Size tells how often a clone was seen (once, few, many) or the class of an expanded clone, and some rows leave it out.

clone_size,v_call,j_call,d_call,cdr3_nt,cdr3_aa
NA,TRBV7-2,TRBJ2-1,NA,TGTGCCAGCAGCGCCGTGGGGGGTTACGATGAGCAGTTCTTC,CASSAVGGYDEQFF
NA,TRBV10-3,TRBJ2-3,NA,TGTGCCATCAGTGAGTCCCCAGGGACTAGCACAGATACGCAGTATTTT,CAISESPGTSTDTQYF
many,TRBV4-3,TRBJ2-3,NA,TGCGCCAGCAGCCAGGGGTCAGCAGATACGCAGTATTTT,CASSQGSADTQYF
many,TRBV9,TRBJ2-2,NA,TGTGCCAGCAGCGTAACTACAGGGTATCACACCGGGGAGCTGTTTTTT,CASSVTTGYHTGELFF
many,TRBV7-2,TRBJ2-5,NA,TGTGCCAGCAGCTTATATCTGGGGCGGGAGACCCAGTACTTC,CASSLYLGRETQYF
many,TRBV7-6,TRBJ1-1,NA,TGTGCCAGCAGCTTACAGGGAGATTACACTGAAGCTTTCTTT,CASSLQGDYTEAFF
many,TRBV5-6,TRBJ2-2,TRBD2,TGTGCCAGCAGCGACCTAGGACTAGCGGGAGGGCACCGCACCGGGGAGCTGTTTTTT,CASSDLGLAGGHRTGELFF
NA,TRBV7-9,TRBJ1-2,TRBD1,TGTGCCAGCAGCTTAAAAGGGGCTCAGGGGGCGCGCCATGGCTACACCTTC,CASSLKGAQGARHGYTF
many,TRBV5-1,TRBJ1-2,TRBD1,TGCGCCAGCAGCGTAACCAGGGGGCCGGTTGGCGGCTACACCTTC,CASSVTRGPVGGYTF
many,TRBV12-3/TRBV12-4,TRBJ1-1,NA,TGTGCGGCGCAGGGAGTGAACACTGAAGCTTTCTTT,CAAQGVNTEAFF
many,TRBV6-2/TRBV6-3,TRBJ2-7,NA,TGTGCCAGCAGTTACTCCGACACGAACGAGCAGTACTTC,CASSYSDTNEQYF
few,TRBV4-1,TRBJ1-2,TRBD1,TGCGCCAGCAGCCACCGAGGGGGCGCGGTTGGCGGCTACACCTTC,CASSHRGGAVGGYTF
many,TRBV20-1,TRBJ2-1,TRBD2,TGCAGTGCTAGGGGTGGGAGGGACTCCTACAATGAGCAGTTCTTC,CSARGGRDSYNEQFF
few,TRBV28,TRBJ1-6,TRBD1,TGTGCCAGCTCCCTGGGACAGGGGGCGATCGGCTCACCCCTCCACTTT,CASSLGQGAIGSPLHF
few,TRBV20-1,TRBJ1-2,NA,TGCAGTGCCCGTGGTATCTATTATGGCTACACCTTC,CSARGIYYGYTF
many,TRBV20-1,TRBJ2-3,TRBD1,TGCAGTGCTCCCGGGACAGGTCCCACAGATACGCAGTATTTT,CSAPGTGPTDTQYF
many,TRBV2,TRBJ1-2,NA,TGTGCCAGCAGTGAGGCAGGGAATTATTATGGCTACACCTTC,CASSEAGNYYGYTF
many,TRBV20-1,TRBJ1-5,TRBD1,TGCAGTGCTAGGGGGGGACAGGGGCCCCAGCATTTT,CSARGGQGPQHF
many,TRBV2,TRBJ2-7,NA,TGTGCCAGCAGAGGGACGACCTACGAGCAGTACTTC,CASRGTTYEQYF
many,TRBV6-5,TRBJ2-2,NA,TGTGCCAGCAGTTGGACAGTCCCCGGGGAGCTGTTTTTT,CASSWTVPGELFF
few,TRBV6-5,TRBJ2-1,NA,TGTGCCAGCAGTTTATACGTAAGCTCCTACAATGAGCAGTTCTTC,CASSLYVSSYNEQFF
many,TRBV11-2,TRBJ2-1,TRBD2,TGTGCCAGCAGCTTGGGGGGGATGTACAATGAGCAGTTCTTC,CASSLGGMYNEQFF
many,TRBV20-1,TRBJ2-1,TRBD1,TGCAGTGCCAACAGGGGGTTCTACAATGAGCAGTTCTTC,CSANRGFYNEQFF
many,TRBV27,TRBJ2-5,NA,TGTGCCAGCAGTTTTCAGGGGTCCGAAGAGACCCAGTACTTC,CASSFQGSEETQYF
few,TRBV20-1,TRBJ1-5,NA,TGCAGTGCTAGTCTAGGGTGGGATCAGCCCCAGCATTTT,CSASLGWDQPQHF
NA,TRBV4-1,TRBJ2-4,TRBD2,TGCGCCAGCAGCCACCCGGGGGGGACCAAAAACATTCAGTACTTC,CASSHPGGTKNIQYF
many,TRBV29-1,TRBJ1-3,TRBD1,TGCAGCGCGGGACAGGACCTCTCTGGAAACACCATATATTTT,CSAGQDLSGNTIYF
few,TRBV21-1,TRBJ2-7,NA,TGTGCCAGCTCTACCCCAGGGGCGGTCTCCTACGAGCAGTACTTC,CASSTPGAVSYEQYF
many,TRBV7-2,TRBJ1-1,NA,TGTGCCAGCAGCCCCAGACAGTTCCTGAACACTGAAGCTTTCTTT,CASSPRQFLNTEAFF
NA,TRBV9,TRBJ2-4,TRBD2,TGTGCCAGCAGCGTAGGCGGGGGAGGGAACATTCAGTACTTC,CASSVGGGGNIQYF
NA,TRBV2,TRBJ1-5,NA,TGTGCCACCAGACAGCTTATTGCCCTCGATCAGCCCCAGCATTTT,CATRQLIALDQPQHF
many,TRBV20-1,TRBJ1-4,NA,TGCAGTGCTACGATTGCGGGGGCGGGAGATGAAAAACTGTTTTTT,CSATIAGAGDEKLFF
many,TRBV20-1,TRBJ2-7,TRBD2,TGCAGTGCTTGGGGACTAGTCTCCTACGAGCAGTACTTC,CSAWGLVSYEQYF
NA,TRBV20-1,TRBJ2-4,NA,TGCAGTGCTAGAGATCTGATTCGTGGGTTTGACAAAAACATTCAGTACTTC,CSARDLIRGFDKNIQYF
few,TRBV7-9,TRBJ2-7,NA,TGTGCCAGCAGCTTGCTCGAGACCTACGAGCAGTACTTC,CASSLLETYEQYF
many,TRBV15,TRBJ2-1,NA,TGTGCCACCAGCAGAGACAGGGAACTCAAGGATGAGCAGTTCTTC,CATSRDRELKDEQFF
NA,TRBV5-4,TRBJ2-7,TRBD2,TGTGCCAGCAGCTTGTTAGCGGGACGTGGCGAGCAGTACTTC,CASSLLAGRGEQYF
NA,TRBV24-1,TRBJ2-5,TRBD1,TGTGCCACCAGGGCCCCCGGGACAGAACAAGAGACCCAGTACTTC,CATRAPGTEQETQYF
many,TRBV20-1,TRBJ2-7,NA,TGCAGTGCTAGAACAGCAGAAGGATCTTCCTACGAGCAGTACTTC,CSARTAEGSSYEQYF
many,TRBV5-1,TRBJ2-6,NA,TGCGCCAGCAGCTTGGAAGGCACTGGGGCCAACGTCCTGACTTTC,CASSLEGTGANVLTF
NA,TRBV9,TRBJ2-7,TRBD1,TGTGCCAGCAGCGTAGAGTCTGAGACAGGGTATCCCCAAGGCGGGGAGCAGTACTTC,CASSVESETGYPQGGEQYF
many,TRBV20-1,TRBJ2-3,NA,TGCAGTGCTAGCTCGATCAAATGGGGGAGCACAGATACGCAGTATTTT,CSASSIKWGSTDTQYF
many,TRBV24-1,TRBJ2-2,TRBD1,TGTGCCACCAGTTCGACAGGGTTGGGAGCGAACACCGGGGAGCTGTTTTTT,CATSSTGLGANTGELFF
NA,TRBV10-3,TRBJ2-5,NA,TGTGCCACCCGACTGGGGCAGACCCAGTACTTC,CATRLGQTQYF
NA,TRBV20-1,TRBJ2-1,NA,TGCAGTGCCAAGGAGGGAACCAATGAGCAGTTCTTC,CSAKEGTNEQFF
many,TRBV6-2/TRBV6-3,TRBJ2-7,NA,TGTGCCAGCAGTTTAGGGGTAGGACAGAGAACCTACGAGCAGTACTTC,CASSLGVGQRTYEQYF
few,TRBV7-2,TRBJ1-2,NA,TGTGCCAGCAGCTTAGTTAGTAGGGTCAACTATGGCTACACCTTC,CASSLVSRVNYGYTF
many,TRBV6-5,TRBJ2-7,TRBD1,TGTGCCAGCGGACAGGATTTCTACGAGCAGTACTTC,CASGQDFYEQYF
many,TRBV12-3/TRBV12-4,TRBJ1-3,NA,TGTGCCAGCAGTTACGTATCCTCTGGAAACACCATATATTTT,CASSYVSSGNTIYF
many,TRBV29-1,TRBJ2-3,NA,TGCAGCGTGGCTCGATTGGGACTGAGCACAGATACGCAGTATTTT,CSVARLGLSTDTQYF
many,TRBV6-2/TRBV6-3,TRBJ1-1,NA,TGTGCCAGCAGTCACGACCGCACTGAAGCTTTCTTT,CASSHDRTEAFF
NA,TRBV20-1,TRBJ2-3,TRBD2,TGCTGTGCTAGAGTTGGAGGGCCCGGGGGGAGGACAGATACGCAGTATTTT,CCARVGGPGGRTDTQYF
many,TRBV27,TRBJ2-3,TRBD2,TGTGCCAGCAGTTTATTCTCTAGCGGGAGGGAGTATTTT,CASSLFSSGREYF
NA,TRBV27,TRBJ1-4,NA,TGTGCCAGCAGAGGGGGGGCGGTTAATGAAAAACTGTTTTTT,CASRGGAVNEKLFF
NA,TRBV7-2,TRBJ2-2,TRBD1,TGTGCCAGCAGCACAGGGGGCGCGAACACCGGGGAGCTGTTTTTT,CASSTGGANTGELFF